This record covers a single T cell receptor beta chain. What antigen it recognizes has not been identified. Per-base quality was not reported, and no clone a single base away is much larger than it. The trial excluded patients who had a history of autoimmune disease or were on systemic immunosuppression. In every dose cohort, peripheral blood was drawn for TCR sequencing at baseline, cycle 4 day 1, and cycle 7 day 1. Samples were obtained from an open-label, multicenter, first-in-human phase I dose-escalation trial of ivuxolimab. Adults with locally advanced or metastatic head and neck squamous cell, hepatocellular, melanoma or renal cell carcinoma were enrolled in the trial. CD4+ and CD8+ T cells were sorted separately from peripheral blood before TCR sequencing. This specimen comes from a study of OX40 agonist ivuxolimab in advanced cancers. Study-level background: Ivuxolimab was an agonistic, fully human IgG2 monoclonal antibody directed against OX40 (CD134), a costimulatory receptor. In the dose-escalation cohort, about four fifths of patients were male, and the mean age was roughly 60 years with a range of roughly 20 to 80. Three dose-escalation patients achieved partial responses, one with hepatocellular carcinoma and two with cutaneous melanoma. The purpose of peripheral TCRbeta sequencing was to test whether ivuxolimab changed TCR sequence diversity and led to clonal T-cell expansion. Of the roughly 50 dose-escalation patients, hepatocellular carcinoma was present in 19, melanoma in roughly 15, renal cell carcinoma in 9 and head and neck cancer in 9. The paper describes the monotherapy dose-escalation part (N = 52 patients) of the phase I trial of ivuxolimab. Intravenous ivuxolimab was administered to patients every 2 weeks at six dose levels: 0.01, 0.1, 0.3, 1.5, 3 and 10 mg/kg. Prior anti-PD-1, anti-PD-L1 or anti-CTLA-4 therapy was permitted, and approximately 40% of dose-escalation patients had received checkpoint inhibitors.

Overall results and qualifications from the work: On average, CD8+ T cells showed more expanded clones than CD4+ T cells after ivuxolimab. In the 0.1-3.0 mg/kg groups, partial responders were among the patients with the lowest normalized peripheral clonal expansion, particularly in CD8+ T cells. The antigen specificity of the peripheral T cells that underwent clonal expansion was not determined. Low levels of normalized T-cell clonal expansion were also seen in some patients who did not respond. Clonal expansion of both CD4+ and CD8+ blood T cells was observed from baseline to week 6 at doses 0.1 to 3.0 mg/kg.

Genomic DNA was isolated from the sorted cells so that the TCRbeta CDR3 region could be sequenced. The immunoSEQ Assay was used to sequence the TCRbeta CDR3 regions. TCRdb mirrors the immuneACCESS table, restricted to in-frame sequences. Some clones are absent from its copies; in checked studies, under half trace to an unresolved V gene, and the reason for the others is unknown. Here the sample has around 95,000 clones; 85% to 95% occur a single time. The ten largest clones add up to roughly 0.53% of the sample. From cysteine to phenylalanine, the CDR3 is 16 amino acids long. The entry retains the CDR3 DNA only, 48 bases that are in frame from base 1. CDR1 MGHDK and CDR2 SYGVNS are derived from the germline V gene. V is trimmed back by 1 base and J by 5 bases, and the junction contains 5 bases that no gene match accounts for.

The clonotype was recovered from an adult with an advanced solid tumor such as melanoma, head and neck, liver or kidney cancer. The chain is made from TRBV25-1 and TRBJ2-2, and TRBD1 aligns with 9 junction nucleotides. Sequencing was performed on CD4+ or CD8+ T cells sorted from blood, taken in a trial of the OX40 agonist ivuxolimab. The DNA is TGTGCCAGCAGTGAATCGACAGGGGGTTATACCGGGGAGCTGTTTTTT. It encodes CASSESTGGYTGELFF.